The clone carrying this TCR beta chain has at least ten counts. These data are taken from a study of T cells in Graves' hyperthyroidism and ophthalmopathy. Study at large: Staff took peripheral blood when the initial diagnosis was made, before any treatment began.

Researchers amplified the TCR beta CDR3 regions from RNA transcripts. HTBI primers drove first-round RT-PCR of the TCR CDR3. TCRdb independently ran MiXCR on the multiplex PCR reads; one entry per CDR3 protein. The table shows about 620,000 distinct CDR3 sequences, with around 16% occurring only once. This clonotype was sampled from a woman in her twenties or thirties with Graves' hyperthyroidism. Sequenced material: blood.

DNA for the CDR3: TGTGCCAGCAGTGCAGCAGCGGGTAGCACAGATACGCAGTATTTT. Translating it yields CASSAAAGSTDTQYF. The chain carries TRBV2 and TRBJ2-3; tentative D call: TRBD2 (6 bases). V lost 4 bases, J lost 0 bases, and 11 bases lay in between. This CDR3 is built from 15 residues. CDR1 is SNHLY and CDR2 is FYNNEI in the germline V gene.